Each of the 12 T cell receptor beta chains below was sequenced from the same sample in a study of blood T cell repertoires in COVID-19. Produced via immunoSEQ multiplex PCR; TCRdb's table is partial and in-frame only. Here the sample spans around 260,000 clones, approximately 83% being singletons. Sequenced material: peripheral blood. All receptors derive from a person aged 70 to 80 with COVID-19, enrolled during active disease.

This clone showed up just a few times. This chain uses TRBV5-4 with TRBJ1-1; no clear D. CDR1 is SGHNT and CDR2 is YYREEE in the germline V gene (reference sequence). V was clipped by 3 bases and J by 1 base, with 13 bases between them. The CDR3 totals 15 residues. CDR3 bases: TGTGCCAGCAGCTCCCGGAGCGGAAAGAACACTGAAGCTTTCTTT. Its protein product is CASSSRSGKNTEAFF.

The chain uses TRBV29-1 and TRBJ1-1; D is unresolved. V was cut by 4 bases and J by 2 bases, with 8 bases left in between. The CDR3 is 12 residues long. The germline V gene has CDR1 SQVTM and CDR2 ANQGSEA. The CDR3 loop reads CSVVTANTEAFF. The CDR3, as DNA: TGCAGCGTTGTAACAGCAAACACTGAAGCTTTCTTT.

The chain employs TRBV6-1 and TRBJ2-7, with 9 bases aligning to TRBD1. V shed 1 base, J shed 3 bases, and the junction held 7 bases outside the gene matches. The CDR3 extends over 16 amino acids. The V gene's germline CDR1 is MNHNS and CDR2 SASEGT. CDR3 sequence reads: CASSEVPDRGIYEQYF. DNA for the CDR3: TGTGCCAGCAGTGAAGTCCCTGACAGGGGGATCTACGAGCAGTACTTC.

In DNA form, the CDR3 reads TGTGCCAGCAGCCCCGGGACAAGACGTAACTATGGCTACACCTTC. Its translation: CASSPGTRRNYGYTF. V usage is TRBV3-1 (or the pseudogene TRBV3-2) and J usage is TRBJ1-2, with D maybe TRBD1 (6 bases). The germline V and J ends were trimmed by 4 bases and 1 base, with 13 bases remaining between them. Germline assignment: CDR1 LGHDT and CDR2 YNNKEL (reference sequence). The length of the CDR3 is 15 residues.

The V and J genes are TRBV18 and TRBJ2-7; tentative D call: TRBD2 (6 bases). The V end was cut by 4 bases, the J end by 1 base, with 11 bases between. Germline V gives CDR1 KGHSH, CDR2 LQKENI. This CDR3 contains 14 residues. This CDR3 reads CASSRDSTSYEQYF. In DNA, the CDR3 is TGTGCCAGCTCACGGGACTCGACTTCCTACGAGCAGTACTTC.

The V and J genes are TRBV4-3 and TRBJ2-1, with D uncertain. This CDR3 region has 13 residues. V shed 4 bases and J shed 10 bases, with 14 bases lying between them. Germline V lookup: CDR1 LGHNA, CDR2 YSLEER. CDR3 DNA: TGCGCCAGCAGCCTATCCACGGGTCGAGAGCAGTTCTTC. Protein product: CASSLSTGREQFF.

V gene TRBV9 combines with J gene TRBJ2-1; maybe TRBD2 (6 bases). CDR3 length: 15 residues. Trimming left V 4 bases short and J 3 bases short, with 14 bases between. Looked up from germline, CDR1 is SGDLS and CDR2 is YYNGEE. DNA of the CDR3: TGTGCCAGCAGCAACTGGGGCGGGAACTACAATGAGCAGTTCTTC. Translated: CASSNWGGNYNEQFF. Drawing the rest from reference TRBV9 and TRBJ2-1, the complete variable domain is DSGVTQTPKHLITATGQRVTLRCSPRSGDLSVYWYQQSLDQGLQFLIQYYNGEERAKGNILERFSAQQFPDLHSELNLSSLELGDSALYFCASSNWGGNYNEQFFGPGTRLTVL.

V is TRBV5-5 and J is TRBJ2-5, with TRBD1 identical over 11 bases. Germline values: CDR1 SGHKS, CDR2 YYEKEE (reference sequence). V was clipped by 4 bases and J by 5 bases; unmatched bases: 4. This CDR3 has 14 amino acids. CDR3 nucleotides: TGTGCCAGCAGCCCGGGACAGGGGGTGGAGACCCAGTACTTC. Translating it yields CASSPGQGVETQYF.

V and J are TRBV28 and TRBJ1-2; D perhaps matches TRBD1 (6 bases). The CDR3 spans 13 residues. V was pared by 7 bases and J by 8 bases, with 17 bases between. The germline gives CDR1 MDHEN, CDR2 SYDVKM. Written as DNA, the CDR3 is TGTGCCAGCACCCGATGGGGGCCCGGGGGCTACACCTTC. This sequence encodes CASTRWGPGGYTF.

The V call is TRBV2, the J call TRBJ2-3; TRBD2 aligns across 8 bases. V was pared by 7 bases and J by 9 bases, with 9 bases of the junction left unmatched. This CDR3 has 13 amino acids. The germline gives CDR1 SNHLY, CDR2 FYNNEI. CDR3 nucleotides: TGTGCCAGCACGGGAGGGGAAGTGGAGACGCAGTATTTT. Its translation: CASTGGEVETQYF.

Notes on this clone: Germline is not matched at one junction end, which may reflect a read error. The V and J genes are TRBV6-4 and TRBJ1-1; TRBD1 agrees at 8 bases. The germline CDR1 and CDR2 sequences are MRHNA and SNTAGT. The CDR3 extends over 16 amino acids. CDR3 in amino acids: CASRDYLDRVNTEAFF. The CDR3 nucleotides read TGTGCCAGCAGAGACTACTTGGACAGGGTTAACACTGAAGCTTTCTTT.

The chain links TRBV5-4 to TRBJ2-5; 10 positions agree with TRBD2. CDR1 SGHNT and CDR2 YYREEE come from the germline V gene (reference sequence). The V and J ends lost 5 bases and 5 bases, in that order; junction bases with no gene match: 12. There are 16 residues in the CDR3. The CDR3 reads CASSVGLATLGETQYF. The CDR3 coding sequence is TGTGCCAGCAGTGTGGGACTAGCGACGCTAGGGGAGACCCAGTACTTC.